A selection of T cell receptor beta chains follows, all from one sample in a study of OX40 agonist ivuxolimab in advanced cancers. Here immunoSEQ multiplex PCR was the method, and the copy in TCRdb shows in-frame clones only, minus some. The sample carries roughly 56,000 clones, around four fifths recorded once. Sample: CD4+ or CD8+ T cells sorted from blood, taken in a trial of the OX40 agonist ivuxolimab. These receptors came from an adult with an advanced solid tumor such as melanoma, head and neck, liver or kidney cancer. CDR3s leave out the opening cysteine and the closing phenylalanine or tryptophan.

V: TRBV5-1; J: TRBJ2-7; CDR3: ASSLVSGTSDEQY
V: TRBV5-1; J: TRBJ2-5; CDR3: ASSLASRGQGETQY
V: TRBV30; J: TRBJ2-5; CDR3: AWSVQAGGLGTQY
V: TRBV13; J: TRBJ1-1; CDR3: ASSWSGGNTEAF
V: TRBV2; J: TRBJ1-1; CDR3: ASSDQGAQDTEAF
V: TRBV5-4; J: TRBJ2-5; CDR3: ASSLGERETQY
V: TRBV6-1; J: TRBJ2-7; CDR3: ASRDRDRASYEQY
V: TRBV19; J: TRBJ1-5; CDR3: ASSIRSQGFSQPQH
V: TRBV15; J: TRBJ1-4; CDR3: ATGAGGGSFTEKLF
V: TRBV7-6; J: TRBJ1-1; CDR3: ASSPRQGVTNTEAF
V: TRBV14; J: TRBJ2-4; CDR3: ASSQDQGTIQY
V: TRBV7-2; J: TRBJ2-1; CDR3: ASSPSAAGGYNEQF
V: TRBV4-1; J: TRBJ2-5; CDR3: ASSRAPGQGLETQY
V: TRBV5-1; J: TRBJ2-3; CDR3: ASSDARQDGTDTQY
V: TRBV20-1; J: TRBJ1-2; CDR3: SGSYGYT
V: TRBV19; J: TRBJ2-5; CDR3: ASSSQGTQETQY
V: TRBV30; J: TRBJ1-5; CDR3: AWVTKGGNQPQH
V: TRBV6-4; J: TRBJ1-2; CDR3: ASSDGGDTTPWGGYT
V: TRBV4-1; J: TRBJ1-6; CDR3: ASSQDPGQVGKNSPLH
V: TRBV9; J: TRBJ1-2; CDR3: ASSARDRGTYGYT
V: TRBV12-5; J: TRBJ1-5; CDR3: ASGKIGQNWNQPQH
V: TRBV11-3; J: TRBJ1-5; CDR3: ASSLKRDQPQH
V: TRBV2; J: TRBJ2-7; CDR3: ASSDRHPRRSYEQY
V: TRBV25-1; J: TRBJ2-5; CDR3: ASSEPGGGQETQY
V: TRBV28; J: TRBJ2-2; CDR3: ASRTAGTNTGELF
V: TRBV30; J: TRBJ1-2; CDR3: AWSLQGDGYT
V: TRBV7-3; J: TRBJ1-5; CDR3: ASSLARDQPQH